One sample yielded the 17 T cell receptor beta chains listed below, sequenced in a study of cytomegalovirus exposure and HLA in healthy donors. PCR used 60 Vbeta primers and 13 Jbeta primers. Here immunoSEQ multiplex PCR was the method, and the copy in TCRdb shows in-frame clones only, minus some. The sample has about 150,000 clones; 82% are singletons. Sequenced input: PBMCs. These receptors came from a male donor in good health and CMV-seronegative.

This clone was recorded only once. The J gene is TRBJ1-3, the V gene TRBV19; 10 bases align to TRBD1. The CDR3 length is 18 residues. Trimming removed 5 bases from V and 1 base from J; junction bases left unmatched: 11. Germline loops: CDR1 LNHDA, CDR2 SQIVND (reference sequence). The CDR3 region has the DNA TGTGCCAGTAGTGCATACTCGGGACAGGGGATTTCTGGAAACACCATATATTTT. As protein: CASSAYSGQGISGNTIYF. Full variable domain (remainder filled in from reference TRBV19 and TRBJ1-3): DGGITQSPKYLFRKEGQNVTLSCEQNLNHDAMYWYRQDPGQGLRLIYYSQIVNDFQKGDIAEGYSVSREKKESFPLTVTSAQKNPTAFYLCASSAYSGQGISGNTIYFGEGSWLTVV.

V usage is TRBV27 and J usage is TRBJ2-3, with 8 nucleotides matching TRBD1. The CDR3 has 14 residues. V was clipped by 5 bases and J by 6 bases; unmatched bases: 7. Germline V gene sequence: CDR1 MNHEY, CDR2 SMNVEV (reference sequence). The CDR3 region has the DNA TGTGCCAGCAGTAACCGGGACAGGTTGGATACGCAGTATTTT. This sequence encodes CASSNRDRLDTQYF.

This chain joins TRBV5-5 and TRBJ2-3; 7 nucleotides line up with TRBD2. This CDR3 has 17 amino acids. Germline V gene data show CDR1 as SGHKS and CDR2 as YYEKEE (reference sequence). J was trimmed by 0 bases and V by 2 bases; bases with no gene match: 9. DNA for the CDR3: TGTGCCAGCAGCTTCCGACTAGCTGTTTCTAGCACAGATACGCAGTATTTT. Translating it yields CASSFRLAVSSTDTQYF.

The V gene is TRBV4-1, the J gene TRBJ2-1; tentatively, D is TRBD2 (6 bases). Germline CDR1 is MGHRA and CDR2 is YSYEKL. This CDR3 region has 16 residues. The ends were cut back, 0 bases at V and 4 bases at J, with 13 bases in the middle. The CDR3 DNA reads TGCGCCAGCAGCCAAGAATTGTTGGGGGGTTACAATGAGCAGTTCTTC. This codes for CASSQELLGGYNEQFF.

This chain connects TRBV5-5 to TRBJ2-2, with TRBD2 matching 9 bases. The CDR3 extends over 15 amino acids. Germline values: CDR1 SGHKS, CDR2 YYEKEE (reference sequence). The V and J ends lost 4 bases and 2 bases, in that order; junction bases with no gene match: 3. The CDR3 region is CASSPGLANTGELFF. The CDR3 bases are TGTGCCAGCAGCCCGGGACTAGCCAACACCGGGGAGCTGTTTTTT.

This chain connects TRBV7-2 to TRBJ2-4; 11 nucleotides match TRBD2. From germline, CDR1 is SGHTA and CDR2 FQGNSA. V shed 5 bases and J 1 base; nucleotides not matched to a gene: 4. The CDR3 is 16 amino acids. The CDR3 nucleotides are TGTGCCAGCAGCCACTCTAGCGGGGGGGCCAAAAACATTCAGTACTTC. Its protein is CASSHSSGGAKNIQYF.

The chain uses TRBV7-9 and TRBJ1-1, with 9 bases identical to TRBD1. This CDR3 comprises 15 residues. Germline V gene data show CDR1 as SEHNR and CDR2 as FQNEAQ (reference sequence). With 5 bases clipped from V and 5 bases from J, the junction kept 9 bases outside the gene matches. In DNA form, the CDR3 reads TGTGCCAGCAGCCACCCGGACAGGGGTGGTACTGAAGCTTTCTTT. It translates to CASSHPDRGGTEAFF.

The chain joins TRBV25-1 to TRBJ1-2, with D possibly matching TRBD1 (5 bases). V lost 2 bases to trimming and J lost 6 bases, with 13 bases between them. The CDR3 totals 14 residues. Germline CDR1 and CDR2: MGHDK and SYGVNS. The CDR3 loop reads CASSEGGAGNGYTF. CDR3 sequence (DNA): TGTGCCAGCAGTGAAGGCGGGGCAGGGAATGGCTACACCTTC.

This chain uses TRBV9 with TRBJ2-1; the match to TRBD2 covers 11 bases. V shed 0 bases, J shed 4 bases, and the junction held 3 bases outside the gene matches. The CDR3 runs to 16 residues. From germline, CDR1 is SGDLS and CDR2 YYNGEE. Written as DNA, the CDR3 is TGTGCCAGCAGCGTAGCGGGACTAGCGGCTTACAATGAGCAGTTCTTC. This gives the protein CASSVAGLAAYNEQFF.

This clone was counted a few times. This chain joins TRBV19 and TRBJ2-4; 10 bases agree with TRBD2. CDR1 and CDR2 (germline): LNHDA, SQIVND (reference sequence). The CDR3 totals 17 residues. V was pared by 8 bases and J by 3 bases, with 13 bases of the junction left unmatched. As DNA, the CDR3 is TGTGCCAGTTCACGAACAGGACTAGCGGATATCAAAAACATTCAGTACTTC. It is translated as CASSRTGLADIKNIQYF.

The chain joins TRBV7-9 to TRBJ2-2; possibly TRBD2 for D (6 bases). The length of the CDR3 is 13 residues. V gave up 5 bases and J gave up 7 bases, with 11 bases separating them. The germline V gene has CDR1 SEHNR and CDR2 FQNEAQ (reference sequence). CDR3 loop: CASSLLGGGELFF. The CDR3 nucleotides read TGTGCCAGCAGCCTCTTGGGGGGCGGGGAGCTGTTTTTT.

Comments on this clone: The junction and the germline gene differ at one end; a read error may be behind it. The chain recombines TRBV7-9 with TRBJ1-2, with 7 bases that match TRBD1. Germline V gene lookup returns CDR1 SEHNR and CDR2 FQNEAQ (reference sequence). There are 15 residues in the CDR3. CDR3 DNA: TGTGCCAGCAGCTCCCAACCGGAGGGGGCCTATGGCTACGCCTTC. As protein: CASSSQPEGAYGYAF.

The V call is TRBV19, the J call TRBJ1-2, with 7 bases identical to TRBD1. The germline CDR1 and CDR2 sequences are LNHDA and SQIVND (reference sequence). The CDR3 has 15 amino acids. Germline trimming cut 1 base from V and 7 bases from J; bases unmatched to any gene: 9. CDR3: CASSIVGQGGAGYTF. The CDR3 DNA follows: TGTGCCAGTAGTATAGTAGGCCAGGGGGGCGCTGGCTACACCTTC.

The V and J genes are TRBV4-2 and TRBJ1-1; D gene unclear. The germline gives CDR1 LGHNA, CDR2 YNFKEQ. The length of the CDR3 is 14 residues. V lost 3 bases and J 6 bases, leaving 14 bases between the germline ends. The CDR3 region is CASSHLEPRSEAFF. DNA for the CDR3: TGTGCCAGCAGCCACCTAGAACCTCGGTCTGAAGCTTTCTTT.

The CDR3 sequence is CASSEDRQIYGYTF. The DNA for the CDR3 is TGTGCCAGCAGTGAAGATCGTCAGATCTATGGCTACACCTTC. The J gene is TRBJ1-2, the V gene TRBV2; D gene unclear. This CDR3 region has 14 residues. Germline CDR1 reads SNHLY; CDR2 reads FYNNEI. The ends were cut back, 1 base at V and 4 bases at J, with 10 bases in the middle. The full variable domain, rest sourced from reference TRBV2 and TRBJ1-2, is EPEVTQTPSHQVTQMGQEVILRCVPISNHLYFYWYRQILGQKVEFLVSFYNNEISEKSEIFDDQFSVERPDGSNFTLKIRSTKLEDSAMYFCASSEDRQIYGYTFGSGTRLTVV.

This rearrangement joins TRBV28 to TRBJ2-5, with D perhaps matching TRBD2 (5 bases). Trimming shortened V by 5 bases and J by 4 bases, and 11 bases separated the two germline ends. The germline V gene has CDR1 MDHEN and CDR2 SYDVKM. The CDR3 has 13 residues. The CDR3 DNA reads TGTGCCAGCAGTGAATCGGGGAGAGAGACCCAGTACTTC. Protein product: CASSESGRETQYF.

This clone was seen only a few times. The CDR3 DNA reads TGTGCCAGCAGCGTACTGGCGGGTGCCGATAGCGAGCAGTACTTC. Amino acid sequence: CASSVLAGADSEQYF. This sequence joins TRBV9 and TRBJ2-7; tentative D call: TRBD2 (5 bases). The germline gives CDR1 SGDLS, CDR2 YYNGEE. The V and J ends lost 1 base and 6 bases respectively, with 17 bases between them. CDR3 length: 15 residues.